Presented here are 17 T cell receptor beta chains from one specimen sequenced in a study of blood T cell repertoires in COVID-19. Some clones are missing from TCRdb's copy, which holds only in-frame ones; the method was immunoSEQ multiplex PCR. The sample holds over 140,000 clones, about 82% seen once. Specimen: peripheral blood. Receptors were obtained from a woman older than 75 with active or convalescent COVID-19.

This clone was detected only a few times. V is TRBV6-5 and J is TRBJ1-1, with a possible D match to TRBD1 (5 bases). V lost 2 bases and J 8 bases, leaving 12 bases between the germline ends. Germline loops: CDR1 MNHEY, CDR2 SVGAGI. The CDR3 loop spans 13 amino acids. CDR3 region: CASSYEQGGEAFF. The CDR3 DNA follows: TGTGCCAGCAGTTACGAGCAGGGAGGGGAAGCTTTCTTT.

This chain uses TRBV4-3 with TRBJ1-2; 8 nucleotides align to TRBD1. This CDR3 is 14 amino acids long. Trimming cost V 2 bases and J 8 bases; bases outside gene matches: 7. CDR1 and CDR2 (germline): LGHNA, YSLEER. The CDR3 nucleotides are TGCGCCAGCAGCCAACCAGGGGGCTTATCGGGCTACACCTTC. Translation gives CASSQPGGLSGYTF.

V usage is TRBV4-1 and J usage is TRBJ1-1, with 12 nucleotides matching TRBD1. J gave up 5 bases and V 3 bases, and 10 bases lay outside the gene matches. The germline V gene encodes CDR1 MGHRA and CDR2 YSYEKL. The CDR3 spans 17 residues. CDR3 amino acids: CASSHPGQGAVVTEAFF. The CDR3 DNA follows: TGCGCCAGCAGCCACCCGGGACAGGGGGCTGTAGTTACTGAAGCTTTCTTT.

The chain employs TRBV30 and TRBJ2-2; D is unresolved. Germline V gene lookup returns CDR1 GTSNPN and CDR2 SVGIG (reference sequence). The CDR3 has 13 residues. With 1 base removed from V and 0 bases from J, the gap between germline ends came to 3 bases. CDR3 sequence (DNA): TGTGCCTGGAGTGCCGCGAACACCGGGGAGCTGTTTTTT. This codes for CAWSAANTGELFF.

The chain employs TRBV13 and TRBJ1-2; 7 nucleotides line up with TRBD1. Germline-derived CDR1 and CDR2 are PRHDT and FYEKMQ (reference sequence). The CDR3 contains 14 residues. The trim removed 6 bases at V and 4 bases at J, leaving 8 bases unmatched. In nucleotides, the CDR3 is TGTGCCAGCAGACATTACAGGGGCGGCTATGGCTACACCTTC. It is translated as CASRHYRGGYGYTF.

The chain uses TRBV19 and TRBJ1-5, with 9 bases lining up with TRBD1. Losses at the gene ends were 6 bases for V and 6 bases for J; bases not matched to a gene: 9. The CDR3 contains 15 residues. Per germline, CDR1 LNHDA and CDR2 SQIVND (reference sequence). The CDR3 loop reads CASSRRDRAIQPQHF. The DNA for the CDR3 is TGTGCCAGTAGCAGGCGGGACAGGGCGATTCAGCCCCAGCATTTT.

The rearrangement uses TRBV11-1 and TRBJ1-4; TRBD1 might be the D (5 bases). CDR1 is SGHAT and CDR2 is FQDESV in the germline V gene (reference sequence). Trimming pared 3 bases from V and 8 bases from J, leaving 10 bases between. The CDR3 runs to 13 residues. CDR3 sequence: CASSFLGGEKLFF. DNA of the CDR3: TGTGCCAGCAGCTTCCTCGGGGGAGAAAAACTGTTTTTT.

This chain uses TRBV4-3 with TRBJ1-2; TRBD1 is a possible D gene (6 bases). CDR3 size: 15 residues. Germline V gene data show CDR1 as LGHNA and CDR2 as YSLEER. Trimming took off 4 bases at V and 2 bases at J, with 14 bases between the two ends. CDR3: CASSLNPQGNYGYTF. The CDR3 region has the DNA TGCGCCAGCAGCCTAAACCCACAGGGAAACTATGGCTACACCTTC.

The V gene is TRBV6-6, the J gene TRBJ2-5, with 8 bases fitting TRBD1. The germline CDR1 and CDR2 sequences are MNHNY and SVGAGI (reference sequence). J gave up 2 bases and V 6 bases, and 11 bases lay outside the gene matches. CDR3 length: 16 amino acids. CDR3 nucleotide sequence: TGTGCCAGCAGCTGGGACAGGTGGCCCCCACAAGAGACCCAGTACTTC. Encoded protein: CASSWDRWPPQETQYF.

The V and J genes are TRBV5-6 and TRBJ1-2, with D perhaps matching TRBD1 (6 bases). CDR1 SGHDT and CDR2 YYEEEE come from the germline V gene. V lost 4 bases and J lost 5, with 12 bases in between. This CDR3 has 13 residues. CDR3 region: CASSRARGYGYTF. CDR3 coding DNA: TGTGCCAGCAGCCGGGCCAGGGGATATGGCTACACCTTC.

This clone was picked up one time. The chain carries TRBV19 and TRBJ2-2; 7 bases map to TRBD2. CDR1 and CDR2 from the germline V gene are LNHDA and SQIVND (reference sequence). The CDR3 is 14 amino acids. The V gene end was trimmed by 7 bases and the J gene end by 2 bases; junction bases not matched to a gene: 4. CDR3 region: CASTSGANTGELFF. The CDR3 DNA follows: TGTGCCAGTACTAGCGGAGCAAACACCGGGGAGCTGTTTTTT.

There are a few counts of this clone. CDR3 DNA: TGTGCCAGCAGCCAAGATTTTGGCGGCTACAATGAGCAGTTCTTC. Its protein product is CASSQDFGGYNEQFF. V usage is TRBV4-2 and J usage is TRBJ2-1; D is ambiguous. CDR3 length: 15 residues. The V end lost 0 bases, the J end lost 3 bases, and 9 bases lay between the germline ends. Germline CDR1 reads LGHNA; CDR2 reads YNFKEQ.

The chain carries TRBV10-3 and TRBJ1-1; no firm D call. The germline CDR1 and CDR2 sequences are ENHRY and SYGVKD. V was pared by 10 bases and J by 1 base, with 16 bases between. The CDR3 extends over 14 amino acids. CDR3 amino acids: CASQTPRGNTEAFF. The CDR3 DNA reads as TGTGCCAGCCAAACGCCCCGGGGGAACACTGAAGCTTTCTTT.

V is TRBV19 and J is TRBJ1-5; D is unresolved. Between the trimmed V and J ends, which lost 6 bases and 0 bases, there was a span of 12 bases. The CDR3 totals 15 residues. Germline values: CDR1 LNHDA, CDR2 SQIVND (reference sequence). CDR3 sequence: CASSPPRHSNQPQHF. In DNA, the CDR3 is TGTGCCAGTAGCCCCCCCCGACATAGCAATCAGCCCCAGCATTTT.

This clone has only one observation. The chain links TRBV5-1 to TRBJ1-3, with D possibly being TRBD1 (6 bases). CDR1 is SGHRS and CDR2 is YFSETQ in the germline V gene. CDR3 length: 15 amino acids. V shed 5 bases and J shed 2 bases, with 14 bases lying between them. The CDR3 loop reads CASSQDSSPGNTIYF. The CDR3 DNA follows: TGCGCCAGCAGTCAGGACAGCTCCCCTGGAAACACCATATATTTT.

CDR3 region: CASRGTTEAFF. The CDR3 nucleotides are TGTGCCAGTCGGGGGACCACTGAAGCTTTCTTT. The chain joins TRBV7-9 to TRBJ1-1, with D possibly matching TRBD1 (5 bases). Germline CDR1 reads SEHNR; CDR2 reads FQNEAQ (reference sequence). CDR3 size: 11 residues. Trimming cost V 9 bases and J 4 bases, with 9 bases left between them.

This clone was detected a few times. Other DNA sequences within the sample encode an identical CDR3. V is TRBV5-4 and J is TRBJ1-2, with 7 nucleotides matching TRBD1. This CDR3 is 15 amino acids long. The V gene end was trimmed by 4 bases and the J gene end by 0 bases; junction bases not matched to a gene: 6. CDR1 is SGHNT and CDR2 is YYREEE in the germline V gene (reference sequence). The CDR3 DNA is TGTGCCAGCAGCCCATGGGACAGACCTAACTATGGCTACACCTTC. Encoded protein: CASSPWDRPNYGYTF.